This T cell receptor (beta chain) was sequenced in a study of T cells after yellow fever vaccination. For TCR, cDNA came from 5'RACE template switching, which added a universal primer site and UMIs. TCRdb redid the calling of the 5' RACE reads with MiXCR, one entry per CDR3 protein. This sample carries a few hundred thousand distinct CDR3 sequences, 17% of them seen once, and the ten largest clones take approximately 15%. This clonotype was seen a handful of times. The antigen remains undetermined. Overall study findings and caveats: Most primary-vaccination clones recurred post-booster (roughly 96% CD4, roughly 91% CD8).

The TCR comes from a man aged 18 to 35 who received the YFV17D yellow fever vaccine. Sequenced here: PBMCs, sampled roughly 5 days after the first yellow fever vaccination.

The CDR3 region is CASSLQDRGGTQYF. The CDR3 nucleotides read TGTGCCAGCAGCCTACAGGACAGGGGCGGGACCCAGTACTTC. The rearrangement uses TRBV5-4 and TRBJ2-5, with TRBD1 matching over 9 bases. The ends lost 4 bases at V and 7 bases at J; junction bases unmatched: 8. Germline V gene lookup returns CDR1 SGHNT and CDR2 YYREEE (reference sequence). The CDR3 runs to 14 residues.